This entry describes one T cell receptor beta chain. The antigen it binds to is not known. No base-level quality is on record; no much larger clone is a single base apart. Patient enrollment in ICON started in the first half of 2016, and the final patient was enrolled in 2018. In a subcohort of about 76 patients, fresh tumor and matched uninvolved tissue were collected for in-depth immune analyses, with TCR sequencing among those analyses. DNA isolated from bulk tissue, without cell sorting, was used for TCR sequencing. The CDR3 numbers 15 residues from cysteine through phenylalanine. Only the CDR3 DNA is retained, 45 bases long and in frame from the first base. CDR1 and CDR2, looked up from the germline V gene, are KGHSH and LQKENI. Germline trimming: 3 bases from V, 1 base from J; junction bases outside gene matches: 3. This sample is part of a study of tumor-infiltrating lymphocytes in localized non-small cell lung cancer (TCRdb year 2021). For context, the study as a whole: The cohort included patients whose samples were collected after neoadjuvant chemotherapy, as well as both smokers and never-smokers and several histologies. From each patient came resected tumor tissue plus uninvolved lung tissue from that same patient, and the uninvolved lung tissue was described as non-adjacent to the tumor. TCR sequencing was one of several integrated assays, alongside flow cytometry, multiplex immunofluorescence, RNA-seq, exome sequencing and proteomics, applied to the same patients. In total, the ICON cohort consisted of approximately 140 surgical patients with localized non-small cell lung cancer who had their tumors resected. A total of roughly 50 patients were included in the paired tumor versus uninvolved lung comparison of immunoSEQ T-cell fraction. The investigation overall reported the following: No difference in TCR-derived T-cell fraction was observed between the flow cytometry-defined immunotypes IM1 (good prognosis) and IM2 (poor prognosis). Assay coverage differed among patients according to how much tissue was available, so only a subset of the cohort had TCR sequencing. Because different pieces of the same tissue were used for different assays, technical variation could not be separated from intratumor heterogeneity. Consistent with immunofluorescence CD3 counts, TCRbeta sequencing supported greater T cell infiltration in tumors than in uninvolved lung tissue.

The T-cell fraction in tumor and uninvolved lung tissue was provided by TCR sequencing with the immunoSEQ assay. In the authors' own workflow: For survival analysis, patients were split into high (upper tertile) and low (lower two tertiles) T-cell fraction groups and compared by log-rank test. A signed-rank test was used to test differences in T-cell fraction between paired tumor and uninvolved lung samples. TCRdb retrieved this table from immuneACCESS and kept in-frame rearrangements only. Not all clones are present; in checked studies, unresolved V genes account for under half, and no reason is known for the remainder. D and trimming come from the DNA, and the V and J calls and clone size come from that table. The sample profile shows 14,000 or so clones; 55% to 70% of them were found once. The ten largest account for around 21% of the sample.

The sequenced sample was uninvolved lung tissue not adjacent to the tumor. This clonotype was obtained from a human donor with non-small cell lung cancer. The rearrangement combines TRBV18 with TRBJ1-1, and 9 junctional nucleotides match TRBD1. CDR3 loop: CASSPTQGANTEAFF. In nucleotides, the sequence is TGTGCCAGCTCACCGACACAGGGGGCGAACACTGAAGCTTTCTTT.